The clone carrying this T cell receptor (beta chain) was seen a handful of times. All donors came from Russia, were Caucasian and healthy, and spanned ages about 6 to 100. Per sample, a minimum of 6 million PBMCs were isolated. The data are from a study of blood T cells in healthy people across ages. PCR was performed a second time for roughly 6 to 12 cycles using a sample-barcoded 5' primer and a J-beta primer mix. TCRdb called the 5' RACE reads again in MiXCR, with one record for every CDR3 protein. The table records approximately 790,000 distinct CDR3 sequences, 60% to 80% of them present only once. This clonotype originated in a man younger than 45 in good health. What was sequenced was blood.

The CDR3 protein is CASAQGRVGKNIQYF. The CDR3 DNA follows: TGTGCCAGCGCCCAGGGGAGGGTCGGGAAAAACATTCAGTACTTC. This chain uses TRBV12-3 or TRBV12-4 with TRBJ2-4, with D possibly being TRBD2 (7 bases). The CDR3 loop spans 15 amino acids. The V end was cut by 8 bases, the J end by 4 bases, with 18 bases between.